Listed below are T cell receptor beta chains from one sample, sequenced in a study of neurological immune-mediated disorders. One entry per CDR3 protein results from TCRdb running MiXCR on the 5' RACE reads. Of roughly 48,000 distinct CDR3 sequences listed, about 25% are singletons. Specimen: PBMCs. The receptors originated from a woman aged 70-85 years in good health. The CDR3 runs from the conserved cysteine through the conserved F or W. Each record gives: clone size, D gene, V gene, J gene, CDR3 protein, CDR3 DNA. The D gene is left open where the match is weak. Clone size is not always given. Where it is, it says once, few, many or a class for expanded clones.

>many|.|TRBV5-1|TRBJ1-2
CASSLQGPNYGYTF
TGCGCCAGCAGCTTACAGGGTCCGAACTATGGCTACACCTTC
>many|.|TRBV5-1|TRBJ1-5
CASSLIWGSGWPQHF
TGCGCCAGCAGCTTGATATGGGGGTCAGGCTGGCCCCAGCATTTT
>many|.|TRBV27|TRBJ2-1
CAISARVPYNEQFF
TGTGCCATATCTGCAAGGGTCCCCTACAATGAGCAGTTCTTC
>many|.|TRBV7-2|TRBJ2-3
CASSLSAESTDTQYF
TGTGCCAGCAGCTTATCCGCGGAGAGCACAGATACGCAGTATTTT
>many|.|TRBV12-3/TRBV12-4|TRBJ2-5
CASSGRAETQYF
TGTGCCAGCTCGGGCAGAGCCGAGACCCAGTACTTC
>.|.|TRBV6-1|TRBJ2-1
CASSVGQYNEQFF
TGTGCCAGCAGTGTGGGACAATACAATGAGCAGTTCTTC
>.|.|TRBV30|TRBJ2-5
CAWSRGLVETQYF
TGTGCCTGGAGTCGGGGTCTAGTTGAGACCCAGTACTTC
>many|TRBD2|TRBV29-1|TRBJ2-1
CSVATSGAPNEQFF
TGCAGCGTTGCGACTAGCGGGGCCCCCAATGAGCAGTTCTTC
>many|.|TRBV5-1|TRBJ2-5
CASSPDTQMETQYF
TGCGCCAGCAGCCCCGATACTCAGATGGAGACCCAGTACTTC
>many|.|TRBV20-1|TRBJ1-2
CSARDGDRILTNYGYTF
TGCAGTGCTAGAGATGGGGACCGTATCCTAACTAACTATGGCTACACCTTC
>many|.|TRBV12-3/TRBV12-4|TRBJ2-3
CASSSGTIVSSTDTQYF
TGTGCCAGCAGCTCGGGGACAATTGTCTCTAGCACAGATACGCAGTATTTT
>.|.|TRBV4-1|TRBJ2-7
CASSQESRGASYEQYF
TGCGCCAGCAGCCAAGAGTCTCGCGGGGCCTCCTACGAGCAGTACTTC
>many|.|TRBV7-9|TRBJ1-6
CASRPQGGPEAPLHF
TGTGCCAGCCGACCCCAGGGCGGACCGGAGGCACCCCTCCACTTT
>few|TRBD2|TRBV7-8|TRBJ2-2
CASSPGLATGELFF
TGTGCCAGCAGCCCGGGACTAGCGACCGGGGAGCTGTTTTTT
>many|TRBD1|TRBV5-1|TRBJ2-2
CASSPGQVNTGELFF
TGCGCCAGCAGCCCGGGACAGGTGAACACCGGGGAGCTGTTTTTT
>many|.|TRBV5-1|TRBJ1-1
CASKFEGGNTEAFF
TGCGCCAGCAAGTTTGAAGGGGGTAACACTGAAGCTTTCTTT
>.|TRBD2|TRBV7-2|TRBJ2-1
CASSRSGSTSYNEQFF
TGTGCCAGCAGCCGAAGCGGGAGTACATCCTACAATGAGCAGTTCTTC
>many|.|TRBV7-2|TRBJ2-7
CASSLASVVGRYEQYF
TGTGCCAGCAGCTTAGCAAGCGTTGTGGGACGGTACGAGCAGTACTTC
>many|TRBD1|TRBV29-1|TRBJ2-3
CSVERTGGVTDTQYF
TGCAGCGTTGAAAGAACAGGGGGCGTCACAGATACGCAGTATTTT
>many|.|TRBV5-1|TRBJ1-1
CASSSLLSSTEAFF
TGCGCCAGCAGCTCTCTTTTATCTTCCACCGAAGCTTTCTTT
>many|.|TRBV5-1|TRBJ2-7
CASSSGGSPVYEQYF
TGCGCCAGCAGCTCGGGCGGCAGCCCAGTTTACGAGCAGTACTTC
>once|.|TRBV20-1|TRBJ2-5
CSARDRSGQETQYF
TGCAGTGCTAGAGATAGGTCGGGGCAAGAGACCCAGTACTTC
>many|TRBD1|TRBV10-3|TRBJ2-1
CAINPDRGLYNEQFF
TGTGCCATCAATCCGGACAGGGGCCTCTACAATGAGCAGTTCTTC
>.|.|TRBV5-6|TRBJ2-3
CASSLELLSTDTQYF
TGTGCCAGCAGCCTGGAGCTGCTTAGCACAGATACGCAGTATTTT
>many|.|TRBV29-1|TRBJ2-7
CSAREQGPVQYF
TGCAGCGCGCGCGAGCAGGGACCGGTGCAGTACTTC
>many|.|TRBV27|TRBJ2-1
CASSFNGREQFF
TGTGCCAGCAGTTTCAACGGGCGGGAGCAGTTCTTC
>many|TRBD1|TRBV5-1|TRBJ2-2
CASSSTPGTGVTGELFF
TGCGCCAGCAGCTCAACCCCCGGGACAGGGGTCACCGGGGAGCTGTTTTTT
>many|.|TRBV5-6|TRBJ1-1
CASSLRGTEAFF
TGTGCCAGCAGCTTGAGAGGGACTGAAGCTTTCTTT
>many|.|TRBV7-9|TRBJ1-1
CASSSVNTEAFF
TGTGCCAGCAGCTCGGTGAACACTGAAGCTTTCTTT
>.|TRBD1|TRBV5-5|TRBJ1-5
CASSFGTGGEPQHF
TGTGCCAGCAGCTTTGGGACAGGGGGGGAGCCCCAGCATTTT
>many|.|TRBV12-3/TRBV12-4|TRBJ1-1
CASSTWGQLSTEAFF
TGTGCCAGCAGTACCTGGGGACAATTGAGCACTGAAGCTTTCTTT
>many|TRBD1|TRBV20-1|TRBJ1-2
CSASGDSLSYTF
TGCAGTGCTAGCGGGGACAGCCTGAGCTACACCTTC
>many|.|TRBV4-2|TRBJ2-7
CASSQDYGQGVLRYF
TGTGCCAGCAGCCAAGATTATGGGCAGGGAGTCCTGAGGTACTTC
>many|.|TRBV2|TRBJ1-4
CASRGGTNEKLFF
TGTGCCAGCAGGGGGGGAACTAATGAAAAACTGTTTTTT
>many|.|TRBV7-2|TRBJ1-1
CASSFGARSITEAFF
TGTGCCAGCAGCTTTGGTGCCAGGTCCATCACTGAAGCTTTCTTT
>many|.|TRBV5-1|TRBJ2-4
CASKQGLAKNIQYF
TGCGCCAGCAAACAAGGCCTAGCCAAAAACATTCAGTACTTC
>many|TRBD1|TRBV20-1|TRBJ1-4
CSVGDSRPKGEKLFF
TGCAGTGTGGGGGACAGTCGCCCGAAAGGCGAAAAACTGTTTTTT
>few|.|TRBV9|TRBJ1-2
CTSSVAGTLNGYTF
TGTACCAGCAGCGTAGCAGGTACTCTGAATGGCTACACCTTC
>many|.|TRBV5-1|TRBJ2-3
CASSLEDPSTDTQYF
TGCGCCAGCAGCTTGGAAGATCCTAGCACAGATACGCAGTATTTT
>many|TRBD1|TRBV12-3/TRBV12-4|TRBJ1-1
CASSLGQFTEAFF
TGTGCCAGCAGTTTGGGACAGTTCACTGAAGCTTTCTTT
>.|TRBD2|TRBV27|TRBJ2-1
CASSYRGLAGGSEQFF
TGTGCCAGCAGTTACCGAGGTCTAGCGGGAGGGAGCGAGCAGTTCTTC
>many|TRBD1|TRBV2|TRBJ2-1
CAGQGYNEQFF
TGTGCCGGACAGGGATACAATGAGCAGTTCTTC
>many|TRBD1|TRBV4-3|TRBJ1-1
CASSQAGTGGVWDTEAFF
TGCGCCAGCAGCCAAGCCGGGACAGGGGGCGTGTGGGACACTGAAGCTTTCTTT
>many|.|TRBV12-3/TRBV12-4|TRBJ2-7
CASSPFESGEQYF
TGTGCCAGCAGCCCGTTTGAATCTGGCGAGCAGTACTTC
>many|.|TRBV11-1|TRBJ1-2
CASSLYGGWRYGYTF
TGTGCCAGCAGCTTATATGGCGGATGGCGATATGGCTACACCTTC
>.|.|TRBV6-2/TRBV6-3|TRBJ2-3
CASSPLWGDTQYF
TGTGCCAGCAGTCCTTTATGGGGGGATACGCAGTATTTT
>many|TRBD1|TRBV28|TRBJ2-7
CASRSGQGRSYEQYF
TGTGCCAGCAGGTCAGGACAGGGACGCTCCTACGAGCAGTACTTC
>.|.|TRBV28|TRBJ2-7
CASSYQNYEQYF
TGTGCCAGCAGCTACCAAAACTACGAGCAGTACTTC
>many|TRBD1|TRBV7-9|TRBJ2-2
CASSLGTGDTGELFF
TGTGCCAGCAGCTTGGGGACAGGGGACACCGGGGAGCTGTTTTTT
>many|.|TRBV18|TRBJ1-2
CASSEGRAYGYTF
TGTGCCAGCTCAGAGGGGCGCGCCTATGGCTACACCTTC
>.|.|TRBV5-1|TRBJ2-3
CASSPLGGLLNTDTQYF
TGCGCCAGCAGCCCGTTAGGGGGTCTCCTCAACACAGATACGCAGTATTTT
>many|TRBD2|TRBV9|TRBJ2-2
CASSVFGTSGNGELFF
TGTGCCAGCAGCGTATTCGGGACTAGCGGGAACGGGGAGCTGTTTTTT
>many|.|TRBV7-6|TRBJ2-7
CASSFAFGSTYEQYF
TGTGCCAGCAGCTTCGCGTTTGGGTCGACATACGAGCAGTACTTC
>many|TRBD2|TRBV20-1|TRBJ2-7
CSARDASGRAEYEQYF
TGCAGTGCTAGAGATGCGAGCGGGAGGGCCGAGTACGAGCAGTACTTC
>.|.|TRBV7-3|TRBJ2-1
CASSVTGSPYNEQFF
TGTGCCAGCAGCGTTACAGGGTCCCCCTACAATGAGCAGTTCTTC
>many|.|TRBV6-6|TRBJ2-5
CASSYGFPSGETQYF
TGTGCCAGCAGTTACGGTTTCCCCAGCGGAGAGACCCAGTACTTC
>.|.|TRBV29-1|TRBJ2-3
CSVGDNTDTQYF
TGCAGCGTTGGGGACAACACAGATACGCAGTATTTT